Reported below is one TCR beta chain. The CDR3 contains 12 residues. Trimming took 10 bases from V and 4 from J, leaving 12 bases between them. This specimen belongs to a study of blood T cell repertoires in COVID-19. Study context: COVID-19 samples collected from the United States, Italy and Spain covered acute and convalescent phases. The cDNA or gDNA used as material had been derived from T cells, B-cell-depleted T cells, or PBMCs.

Study processing details: Estimates of nucleated cell counts were drawn from the amplification of reference gene primers. Some clones are missing from TCRdb's copy, which holds only in-frame ones; the method was immunoSEQ multiplex PCR. Clonal size and the V and J genes are those of that table, whereas D and trimming came from the DNA. The sample records tens of thousands of clones, approximately 80% being singletons. The clonotype was recovered from a human donor in a cohort sampled during active COVID-19. The rearrangement joins TRBV5-3 to TRBJ1-5; a weak D match, TRBD1 (6 bases). TRBV5-3 is placed among ORFs of uncertain function. Sequencing was done on a sample of peripheral blood. The CDR3 region is CASGRGNQPQHF. The CDR3 DNA sequence: TGTGCCTCGGGCAGGGGAAATCAGCCCCAGCATTTT.